This entry features one T cell receptor (beta chain) sequence. Authors' analysis steps: Amplifying reference gene primers gave estimates of nucleated cell counts. Generated by immunoSEQ multiplex PCR, the TCRdb table keeps only in-frame clones and is missing some. Clone size and V and J calls were adopted from that table, with D and trimming inferred from the DNA. The profile covers 60,000 to 75,000 clones, with 79% appearing a single time and about 26% taken by the ten largest. The ends were cut back, 2 bases at V and 6 bases at J, with 7 bases in the middle. The CDR3 consists of 11 residues. Germline values: CDR1 DFQATT, CDR2 SNEGSKA (reference sequence). This entry is derived from a study of blood T cell repertoires in COVID-19. Study-wide background: There were acute and convalescent COVID-19 samples, and they came from the United States, Italy and Spain. T cells, B-cell-depleted T cells, or PBMCs provided the cDNA or gDNA that served as material.

The sequencing sample was made of peripheral blood. The TCR comes from a man aged 55-75 years with active or convalescent COVID-19. This chain connects TRBV20-1 to TRBJ1-1; D ambiguous. The CDR3 here is CSARRLSEAFF. CDR3 coding DNA: TGCAGTGCTAGAAGACTGTCTGAAGCTTTCTTT.